Shown below are 3 T cell receptor beta chains from a single sample sequenced in a study of breast tumors, draining lymph nodes, adjacent tissues. TCRdb recomputed calls from the multiplex PCR reads with MiXCR, one row per CDR3 protein. Altogether some 100,000 distinct CDR3 sequences are present, 21% being singletons, with the ten largest covering around 1.3%. The lymph nodes were axillary draining lymph nodes from breast cancer patients. The sample taken for sequencing was axillary lymph node tissue. The source of these receptors is a female donor with breast cancer. Some clones in this sample may be carry-over from other donors' samples.

There are a few counts of this clonotype. A much more abundant neighbour one base away suggests this may be a read error. This chain uses TRBV7-9 with TRBJ2-1; TRBD1 or TRBD2 may be the D gene (5 bases each). The CDR3 spans 16 residues. Per the germline V gene, CDR1 is SEHNR and CDR2 is FQNEAQ (reference sequence). The CDR3 spells CACSRHGQGPYNEQFF. As DNA, the CDR3 is TGTGCCTGCAGCCGGCACGGGCAGGGACCGTACAATGAGCAGTTCTTC.

This clonotype has at least ten counts. V gene TRBV12-3 or TRBV12-4 combines with J gene TRBJ1-5; a weak D match, TRBD1 (5 bases). The CDR3 sequence is 14 residues long. V lost 7 bases, J lost 1 base, and 11 bases lay in between. The CDR3 loop is CASKRGLSNQPQHF. The CDR3 DNA follows: TGTGCCAGCAAGCGGGGCCTGAGCAATCAGCCCCAGCATTTT.

This chain links TRBV4-1 with TRBJ2-1, with 8 bases identical to TRBD2. The CDR3 length is 16 residues. In germline, CDR1 is MGHRA, CDR2 YSYEKL. Losses at the gene ends were 1 base for V and 7 bases for J; bases not matched to a gene: 9. The CDR3 region is CASSQGIVRGGNEQFF. CDR3 sequence (DNA): TGCGCCAGCAGCCAAGGAATAGTTCGGGGGGGGAATGAGCAGTTCTTC.